The 19 T cell receptor beta chains presented below share a single source sample, sequenced in a study of T cells in severe cutaneous drug reactions. Libraries were made by iRepertoire multiplex PCR with TCR subtype-specific primers for bulk and single-cell sequencing. TCRdb re-called the multiplex PCR reads and gives one entry per CDR3 protein, without DNA. The sample table includes roughly 990 distinct CDR3 sequences. The patients sequenced had a carbamazepine-induced Stevens-Johnson syndrome or toxic epidermal necrolysis reaction. Sequenced sample: PBMCs. Receptors originate from a human donor with Stevens-Johnson syndrome, a severe cutaneous drug reaction.

The chain links TRBV4-1 to TRBJ2-1. Germline-derived CDR1 and CDR2 are MGHRA and YSYEKL. The CDR3 covers 16 residues. CDR3 sequence reads: CASSQVNMITYDEQFF.

This clonotype shows up as medium-sized by frequency. The rearrangement uses TRBV24-1 and TRBJ2-5. The germline V gene has CDR1 KGHDR and CDR2 SFDVKD. The CDR3 sequence is 14 residues long. The CDR3 spells CATSDFWHAETQYF.

Considering frequency, this clonotype is medium-sized. The genes are TRBV14 and TRBJ1-3. Germline V gene lookup returns CDR1 SGHDN and CDR2 FVKESK. The CDR3 consists of 14 residues. The CDR3 sequence: CASSQIRSGNTIYF.

The chain joins TRBV20-1 to TRBJ2-1; lacking DNA, the TRBD2 call made by TCRdb goes unchecked. The CDR3 contains 14 residues. Germline V gene lookup returns CDR1 DFQATT and CDR2 SNEGSKA (reference sequence). CDR3 protein: CSARDRRVPNEQFF.

This clonotype is deemed medium-sized (0.01 to 0.1%) by its frequency. The V call is TRBV30, the J call TRBJ1-2; TCRdb lists TRBD1, though no DNA is available to test this call. Germline V gene lookup returns CDR1 GTSNPN and CDR2 SVGIG (reference sequence). CDR3 length: 15 amino acids. CDR3: CAWSLAGTVNYGYTF.

Measured by frequency, this clonotype is medium-sized (0.01 to 0.1%). This sequence joins TRBV28 and TRBJ2-1; TCRdb names TRBD2, which stays unverified in the absence of DNA. Germline values: CDR1 MDHEN, CDR2 SYDVKM. The CDR3 sequence is 14 residues long. The CDR3 protein is CASRTGTSIYEQFF.

This clonotype ranks as large in terms of frequency. The gene calls are TRBV7-9 and TRBJ1-1; there is no DNA to check the TCRdb D call of TRBD1. Per the germline V gene, CDR1 is SEHNR and CDR2 is FQNEAQ (reference sequence). The CDR3 length is 14 residues. This CDR3 reads CASSPPPQQAEAFF. Full variable domain (rest looked up from reference TRBV7-9 and TRBJ1-1): DTGVSQNPRHKITKRGQNVTFRCDPISEHNRLYWYRQTLGQGPEFLTYFQNEAQLEKSRLLSDRFSAERPKGSFSTLEIQRTEQGDSAMYLCASSPPPQQAEAFFGQGTRLTVV.

This clonotype is classed as large (0.1 to 1%) by frequency. V and J are TRBV2 and TRBJ2-3; without DNA, the TCRdb call of TRBD2 cannot be checked. Germline CDR1 is SNHLY and CDR2 is FYNNEI. The length of the CDR3 is 14 residues. The CDR3 reads CASSALAGVDTQYF.

This clonotype is called medium-sized (0.01 to 0.1%) based on its frequency. The chain is built from TRBV28 and TRBJ1-5. The CDR3 covers 15 residues. Germline lookup yields CDR1 MDHEN and CDR2 SYDVKM. CDR3: CASSFGGNGNQPQHF.

This clonotype is medium-sized (0.01 to 0.1%) by frequency. The gene calls are TRBV7-6 and TRBJ2-7; TCRdb's D gene call, TRBD1, goes unchecked for lack of DNA. The CDR3 runs 11 residues. Germline CDR1 and CDR2: SGHVS and FNYEAQ. The CDR3 protein is CASLADYEQYF.

The V and J genes are TRBV5-6 and TRBJ2-1; TCRdb outputs TRBD1, but without DNA this stays unchecked. In germline, CDR1 is SGHDT, CDR2 YYEEEE. The CDR3 sequence is 14 residues long. The CDR3: CASTRAWGRNEQFF.

The V and J genes are TRBV10-3 and TRBJ2-3; there is no DNA to check the TCRdb D call of TRBD2. The germline CDR1 and CDR2 sequences are ENHRY and SYGVKD. The CDR3 has 15 residues. This chain's CDR3 is CAIRDLAGGTDTQYF.

The V and J genes are TRBV20-1 and TRBJ1-1; TCRdb's D call of TRBD1 is untestable without DNA. This CDR3 comprises 14 residues. CDR1 is DFQATT and CDR2 is SNEGSKA in the germline V gene (reference sequence). Here the CDR3 reads CSARGVGSHTEAFF.

This clonotype counts as large (0.1 to 1%) by frequency. The rearrangement links TRBV25-1 to TRBJ1-6. The CDR3 has 16 amino acids. Per germline, CDR1 MGHDK and CDR2 SYGVNS. The CDR3 here is CASSEGGLSYNSPLHF. The full variable domain, with the rest looked up from reference TRBV25-1 and TRBJ1-6, is EADIYQTPRYLVIGTGKKITLECSQTMGHDKMYWYQQDPGMELHLIHYSYGVNSTEKGDLSSESTVSRIRTEHFPLTLESARPSHTSQYLCASSEGGLSYNSPLHFGNGTRLTVT.

V is TRBV5-6 and J is TRBJ2-1; TCRdb selects TRBD1, and the lack of DNA leaves this call unchecked. Looked up from germline, CDR1 is SGHDT and CDR2 is YYEEEE. The length of the CDR3 is 17 residues. CDR3: CASTDLRGHSSYNEQFF.

The J gene is TRBJ2-2, the V gene TRBV30; TCRdb outputs TRBD2, but without DNA this stays unchecked. This CDR3 is built from 15 residues. Germline V gene data show CDR1 as GTSNPN and CDR2 as SVGIG (reference sequence). The CDR3 loop is CAWSRLAGDTGELFF.

The genes are TRBV7-8 and TRBJ2-7; TCRdb lists TRBD1, though no DNA is available to test this call. There are 15 residues in the CDR3. Germline lookup yields CDR1 SGHVS and CDR2 FQNEAQ. CDR3 sequence: CASSFGQAVLYEQYF.

This clonotype is deemed large by its frequency. This rearrangement joins TRBV28 to TRBJ2-3; absent DNA, TCRdb's TRBD1 call cannot be checked. The CDR3 has 17 amino acids. Germline V CDR1 and CDR2: MDHEN, SYDVKM. CDR3 amino acids: CASSLDSYTINTDTQYF.

Judged by frequency, this clonotype is medium-sized. The chain is built from TRBV7-3 and TRBJ1-1. This CDR3 comprises 16 residues. In germline, CDR1 is SGHTA, CDR2 FQGTGA. CDR3: CASSLYPTYGDTEAFF.